Listed below are T cell receptor beta chains from one sample, sequenced in a study of cytomegalovirus exposure and HLA in healthy donors. Data came from immunoSEQ multiplex PCR; TCRdb stores just in-frame clones and leaves some out. The sample comprises around 50,000 clones, just under 85% of which are singletons, and roughly 1.8% rests with the top ten. Sequenced: PBMCs. These receptors all stem from a man aged 35-49 years in good health and CMV-seronegative. The CDR3 runs from the conserved cysteine through the conserved F or W. Each record gives: D gene, V gene, clone size, J gene, CDR3 DNA, CDR3 protein. The D gene is left open where the match is weak. Clone size is given for some rows only: seen once, a few or many times, or a class if the clone is expanded.

D gene: TRBD1
V gene: TRBV28
clone size: NA
J gene: TRBJ1-6
CDR3 DNA: TGTGCCAGCAGTCCTAACGACAGGGCCATCCTCCACTTT
CDR3 protein: CASSPNDRAILHF

D gene: TRBD1
V gene: TRBV6-6
clone size: NA
J gene: TRBJ1-5
CDR3 DNA: TGTGCCAGCAGTTACGGCCGACAGGGTGGCAATCAGCCCCAGCATTTT
CDR3 protein: CASSYGRQGGNQPQHF

D gene: NA
V gene: TRBV30
clone size: NA
J gene: TRBJ1-1
CDR3 DNA: TGTGCCTGGACCCCGAGACATATGAACACTGAAGCTTTCTTT
CDR3 protein: CAWTPRHMNTEAFF

D gene: NA
V gene: TRBV30
clone size: NA
J gene: TRBJ1-1
CDR3 DNA: TGTGCCTGGAGTTTTGGAGGTGAAGCTTTCTTT
CDR3 protein: CAWSFGGEAFF

D gene: NA
V gene: TRBV6-5
clone size: NA
J gene: TRBJ2-2
CDR3 DNA: TGTGCCAGCAGTACGGGGAACACCGGGGAGCTGTTTTTT
CDR3 protein: CASSTGNTGELFF

D gene: TRBD2
V gene: TRBV19
clone size: NA
J gene: TRBJ2-3
CDR3 DNA: TGTGCCAGTCGAAAACCCGGGACTAGCTTAACAGATACGCAGTATTTT
CDR3 protein: CASRKPGTSLTDTQYF

D gene: TRBD1
V gene: TRBV14
clone size: NA
J gene: TRBJ2-2
CDR3 DNA: TGTGCCAGCAGCCAAGATGCGGAGGAGGACAGGGGGCCCGGGGAGCTGTTTTTT
CDR3 protein: CASSQDAEEDRGPGELFF

D gene: NA
V gene: TRBV10-3
clone size: few
J gene: TRBJ1-2
CDR3 DNA: TGTGCCATCAGCAGGGTTGTGGGCTATGGCTACACCTTC
CDR3 protein: CAISRVVGYGYTF

D gene: NA
V gene: TRBV7-9
clone size: NA
J gene: TRBJ1-3
CDR3 DNA: TGTGCCAGCAGCGCGGGTCTCTCTGGAAACACCATATATTTT
CDR3 protein: CASSAGLSGNTIYF

D gene: NA
V gene: TRBV4-3
clone size: NA
J gene: TRBJ1-2
CDR3 DNA: TGCGCCAGCAGCCAAGCGATACGACAGTATGGCTACACCTTC
CDR3 protein: CASSQAIRQYGYTF

D gene: NA
V gene: TRBV28
clone size: once
J gene: TRBJ1-1
CDR3 DNA: TGTGCCAGCAGTTTCCGCAGGGGCATGAACACTGAAGCTTTCTTT
CDR3 protein: CASSFRRGMNTEAFF

D gene: NA
V gene: TRBV20-1
clone size: NA
J gene: TRBJ1-1
CDR3 DNA: TGCAGTGCAACGGACACTGAAGCTTTCTTT
CDR3 protein: CSATDTEAFF

D gene: NA
V gene: TRBV19
clone size: NA
J gene: TRBJ1-5
CDR3 DNA: TGTGCCAGTAGTATGAGCGGCATCCAGAATCAGCCCCAGCATTTT
CDR3 protein: CASSMSGIQNQPQHF

D gene: NA
V gene: TRBV5-4
clone size: NA
J gene: TRBJ1-2
CDR3 DNA: TGTGCCAGCAGCTCCTGGGGCCCAGAATCCGACCGTGGCTACACCTTC
CDR3 protein: CASSSWGPESDRGYTF

D gene: TRBD1
V gene: TRBV19
clone size: NA
J gene: TRBJ1-4
CDR3 DNA: TGTGCCAGTAGTCTGACAGGGTCCACTAATGAAAAACTGTTTTTT
CDR3 protein: CASSLTGSTNEKLFF

D gene: NA
V gene: TRBV6-5
clone size: NA
J gene: TRBJ2-1
CDR3 DNA: TGTGCCAGCAGGAGACCGGTGGAGGGGTACAATGAGCAGTTCTTC
CDR3 protein: CASRRPVEGYNEQFF

D gene: NA
V gene: TRBV9
clone size: NA
J gene: TRBJ2-5
CDR3 DNA: TGTGCCAGCAGCGTAGGGCGGAGGCTAGCTAGAACGCCTTCCCAAGAGACCCAGTACTTC
CDR3 protein: CASSVGRRLARTPSQETQYF

D gene: NA
V gene: TRBV14
clone size: once
J gene: TRBJ1-1
CDR3 DNA: TGTGCCAGCAGCCAAGTTTCAGGGCAAACCACTGAAGCTTTCTTT
CDR3 protein: CASSQVSGQTTEAFF

D gene: NA
V gene: TRBV7-9
clone size: NA
J gene: TRBJ1-1
CDR3 DNA: TGTGCCAGCAGCTCCTTTCGATTAGCGAACACTGAAGCTTTCTTT
CDR3 protein: CASSSFRLANTEAFF

D gene: TRBD1
V gene: TRBV25-1
clone size: NA
J gene: TRBJ2-2
CDR3 DNA: TGTGCCAACAAGATGACAGGGTCGACCGGGGAGCTGTTTTTT
CDR3 protein: CANKMTGSTGELFF

D gene: TRBD1
V gene: TRBV28
clone size: once
J gene: TRBJ1-5
CDR3 DNA: TGTGCCAGCAATTCGGAGGACAGGGGACAGCCCCAGCATTTT
CDR3 protein: CASNSEDRGQPQHF

D gene: TRBD1
V gene: TRBV18
clone size: once
J gene: TRBJ1-1
CDR3 DNA: TGTGCCAGCTCCGTCGACAGGGTGGGTTCCACTGAAGCTTTCTTT
CDR3 protein: CASSVDRVGSTEAFF